This TCR beta chain was recorded in a study of T cell responses to AZD1222 COVID-19 vaccine. Sequencing used immunoSEQ multiplex PCR; TCRdb keeps in-frame clones, though not all of them. The repertoire holds 150,000 to 200,000 clones, 85% to 95% seen once, with about 1.4% in the top ten. Germline CDR1 SGHTA, CDR2 FQGNSA. With 1 base removed from V and 1 base from J, the gap between germline ends came to 8 bases. This CDR3 is built from 14 residues. Material: peripheral blood, obtained on day 0 of AZD1222 vaccination. The chain carries TRBV7-2 and TRBJ2-7, with a possible D match to TRBD2 (6 bases). The clonotype comes from an adult in good health. The CDR3: CASSLGTNSYEQYF. The CDR3 coding sequence is TGTGCCAGCAGCTTAGGGACTAATTCCTACGAGCAGTACTTC. Together with reference TRBV7-2 and TRBJ2-7, the CDR3 gives the full variable domain: GAGVSQSPSNKVTEKGKDVELRCDPISGHTALYWYRQSLGQGLEFLIYFQGNSAPDKSGLPSDRFSAERTGGSVSTLTIQRTQQEDSAVYLCASSLGTNSYEQYFGPGTRLTVT.